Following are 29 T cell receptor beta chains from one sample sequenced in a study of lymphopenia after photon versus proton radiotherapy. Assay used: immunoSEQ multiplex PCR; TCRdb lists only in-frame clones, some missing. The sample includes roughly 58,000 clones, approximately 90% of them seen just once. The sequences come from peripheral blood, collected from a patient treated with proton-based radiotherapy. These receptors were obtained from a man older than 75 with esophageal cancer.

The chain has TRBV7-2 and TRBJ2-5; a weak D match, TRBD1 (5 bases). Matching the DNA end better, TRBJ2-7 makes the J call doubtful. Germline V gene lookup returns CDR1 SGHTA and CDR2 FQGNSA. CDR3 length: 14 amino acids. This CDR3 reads CASSLDRLHYEQYF. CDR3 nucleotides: TGTGCCAGCAGCTTAGACAGGCTCCACTACGAGCAGTACTTC.

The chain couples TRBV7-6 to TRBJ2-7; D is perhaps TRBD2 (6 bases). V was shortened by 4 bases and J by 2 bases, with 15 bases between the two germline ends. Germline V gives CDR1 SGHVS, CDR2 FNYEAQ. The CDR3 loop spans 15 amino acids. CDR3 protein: CASSSGTPTAYEQYF. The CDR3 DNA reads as TGTGCCAGCAGCTCGGGGACTCCAACCGCCTACGAGCAGTACTTC.

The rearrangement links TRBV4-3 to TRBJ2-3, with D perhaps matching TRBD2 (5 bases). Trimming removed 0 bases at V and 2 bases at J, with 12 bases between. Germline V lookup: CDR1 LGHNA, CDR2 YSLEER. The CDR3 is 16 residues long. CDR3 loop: CASSQDRGRATDTQYF. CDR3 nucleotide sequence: TGCGCCAGCAGCCAAGATCGGGGTAGAGCCACAGATACGCAGTATTTT.

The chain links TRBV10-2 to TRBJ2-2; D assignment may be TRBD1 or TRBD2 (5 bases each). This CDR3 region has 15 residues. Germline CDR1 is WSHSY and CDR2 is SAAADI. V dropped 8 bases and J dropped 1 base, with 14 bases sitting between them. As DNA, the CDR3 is TGCGCCAGCGGGGTGAGGGGCCGGAACACCGGGGAGCTGTTTTTT. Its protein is CASGVRGRNTGELFF.

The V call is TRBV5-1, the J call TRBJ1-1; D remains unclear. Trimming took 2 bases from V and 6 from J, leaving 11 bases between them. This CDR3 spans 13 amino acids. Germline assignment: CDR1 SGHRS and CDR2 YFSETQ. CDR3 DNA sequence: TGCGCCAGCAGCTTTGGTGGTGGGGCTGAAGCTTTCTTT. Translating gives CASSFGGGAEAFF.

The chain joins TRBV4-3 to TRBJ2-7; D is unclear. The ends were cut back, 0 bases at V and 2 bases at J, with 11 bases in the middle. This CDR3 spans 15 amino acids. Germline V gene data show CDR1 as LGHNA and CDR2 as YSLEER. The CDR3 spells CASSQDFQPTYEQYF. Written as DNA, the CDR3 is TGCGCCAGCAGCCAAGATTTCCAGCCTACCTACGAGCAGTACTTC.

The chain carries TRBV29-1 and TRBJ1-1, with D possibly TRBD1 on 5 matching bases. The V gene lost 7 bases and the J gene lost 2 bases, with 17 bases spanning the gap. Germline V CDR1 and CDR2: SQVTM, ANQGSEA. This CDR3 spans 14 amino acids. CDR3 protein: CSAEDRRDNTEAFF. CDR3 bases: TGCAGCGCAGAAGATCGGAGGGACAACACTGAAGCTTTCTTT.

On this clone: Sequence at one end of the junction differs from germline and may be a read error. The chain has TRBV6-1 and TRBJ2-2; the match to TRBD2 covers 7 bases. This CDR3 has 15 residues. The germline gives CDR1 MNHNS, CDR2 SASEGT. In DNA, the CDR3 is TGTGCCATCAGTGGGAGGGTTCTGGGTGCCGGGGAGCTGTTTTTT. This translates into CAISGRVLGAGELFF.

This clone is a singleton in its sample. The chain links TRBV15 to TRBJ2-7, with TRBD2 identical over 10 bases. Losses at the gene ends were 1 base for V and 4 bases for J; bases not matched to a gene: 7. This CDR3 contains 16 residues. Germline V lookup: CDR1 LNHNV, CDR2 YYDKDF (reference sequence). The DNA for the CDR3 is TGTGCCACCAGCAGAGGGACTAGCGGTAGCGGGTACGAGCAGTACTTC. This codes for CATSRGTSGSGYEQYF.

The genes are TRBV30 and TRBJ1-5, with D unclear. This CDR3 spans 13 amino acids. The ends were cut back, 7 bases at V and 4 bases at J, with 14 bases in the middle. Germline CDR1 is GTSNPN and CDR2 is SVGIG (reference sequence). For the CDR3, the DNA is TGTGCCTTGCAAGGATTAGGGAATCAGCCCCAGCATTTT. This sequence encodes CALQGLGNQPQHF.

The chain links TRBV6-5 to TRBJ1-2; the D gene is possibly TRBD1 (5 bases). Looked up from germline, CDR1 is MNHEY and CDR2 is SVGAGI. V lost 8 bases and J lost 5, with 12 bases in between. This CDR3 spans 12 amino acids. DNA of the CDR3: TGTGCCAGCGGTGATCGGGGGTATGGCTACACCTTC. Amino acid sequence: CASGDRGYGYTF.

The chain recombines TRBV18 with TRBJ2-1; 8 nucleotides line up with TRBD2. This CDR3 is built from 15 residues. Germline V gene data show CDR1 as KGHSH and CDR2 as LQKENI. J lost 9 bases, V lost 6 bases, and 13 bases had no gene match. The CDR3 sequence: CASSVRTGGLGEQFF. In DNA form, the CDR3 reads TGTGCCAGCTCGGTACGAACGGGAGGGCTTGGTGAGCAGTTCTTC.

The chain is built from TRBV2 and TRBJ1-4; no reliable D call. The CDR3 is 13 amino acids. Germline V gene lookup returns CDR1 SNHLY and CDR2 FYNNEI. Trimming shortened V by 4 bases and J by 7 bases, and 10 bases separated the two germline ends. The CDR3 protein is CASSGQEGEKLFF. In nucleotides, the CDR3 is TGTGCCAGCAGTGGGCAGGAGGGTGAAAAACTGTTTTTT.

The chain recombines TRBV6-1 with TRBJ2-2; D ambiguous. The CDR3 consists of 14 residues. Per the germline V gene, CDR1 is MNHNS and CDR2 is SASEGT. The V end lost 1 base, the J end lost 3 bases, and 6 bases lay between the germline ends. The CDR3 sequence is CASSEGPDTGELFF. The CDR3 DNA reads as TGTGCCAGCAGTGAAGGGCCGGACACCGGGGAGCTGTTTTTT.

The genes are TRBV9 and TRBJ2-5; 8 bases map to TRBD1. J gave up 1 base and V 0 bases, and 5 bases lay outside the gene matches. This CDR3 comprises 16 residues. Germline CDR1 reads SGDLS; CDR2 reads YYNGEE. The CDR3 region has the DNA TGTGCCAGCAGCGTAGCAGGACAGGGTCGCCAAGAGACCCAGTACTTC. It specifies CASSVAGQGRQETQYF. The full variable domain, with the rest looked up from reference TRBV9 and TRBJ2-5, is DSGVTQTPKHLITATGQRVTLRCSPRSGDLSVYWYQQSLDQGLQFLIQYYNGEERAKGNILERFSAQQFPDLHSELNLSSLELGDSALYFCASSVAGQGRQETQYFGPGTRLLVL.

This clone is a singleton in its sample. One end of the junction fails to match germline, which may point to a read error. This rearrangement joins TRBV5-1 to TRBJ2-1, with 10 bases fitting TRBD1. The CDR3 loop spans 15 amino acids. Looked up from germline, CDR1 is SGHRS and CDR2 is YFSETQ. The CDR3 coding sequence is TGCGCCAGTAGCTTAGGACAGGGGGTGTACAATGAGCAGTTCTTC. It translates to CASSLGQGVYNEQFF.

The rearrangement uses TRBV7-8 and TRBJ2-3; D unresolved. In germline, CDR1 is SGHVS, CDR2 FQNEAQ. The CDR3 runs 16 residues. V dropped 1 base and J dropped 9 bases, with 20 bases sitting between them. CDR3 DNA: TGTGCCAGCAGCTTAGTTCGGGTTACGCCGTCGAGCACGCAGTATTTT. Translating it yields CASSLVRVTPSSTQYF.

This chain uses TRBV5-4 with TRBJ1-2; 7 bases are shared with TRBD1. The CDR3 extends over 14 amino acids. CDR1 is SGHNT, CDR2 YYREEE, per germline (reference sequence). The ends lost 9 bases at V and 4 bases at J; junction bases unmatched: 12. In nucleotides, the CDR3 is TGTGCCACCAATCACAGACAGGGAGGCTATGGCTACACCTTC. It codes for CATNHRQGGYGYTF.

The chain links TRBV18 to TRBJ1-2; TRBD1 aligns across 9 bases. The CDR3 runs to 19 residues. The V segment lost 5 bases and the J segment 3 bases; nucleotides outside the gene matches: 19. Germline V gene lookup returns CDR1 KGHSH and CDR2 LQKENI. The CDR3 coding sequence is TGTGCCAGCTCATCGGGGATTGAGCTCGGGACAGGGACAGACTATGGCTACACCTTC. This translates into CASSSGIELGTGTDYGYTF.

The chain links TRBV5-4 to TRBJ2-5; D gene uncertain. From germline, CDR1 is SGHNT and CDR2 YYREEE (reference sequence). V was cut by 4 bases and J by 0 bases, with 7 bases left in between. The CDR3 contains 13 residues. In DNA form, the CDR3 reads TGTGCCAGCAGCCTAGAGAACCAAGAGACCCAGTACTTC. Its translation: CASSLENQETQYF.

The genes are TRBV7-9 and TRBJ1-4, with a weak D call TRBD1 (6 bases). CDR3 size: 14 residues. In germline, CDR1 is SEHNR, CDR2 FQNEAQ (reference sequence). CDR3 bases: TGTGCTTCGGGGAGGGGGAGGACTAATGAAAAACTGTTTTTT. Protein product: CASGRGRTNEKLFF. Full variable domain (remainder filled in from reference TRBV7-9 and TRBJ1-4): DTGVSQNPRHKITKRGQNVTFRCDPISEHNRLYWYRQTLGQGPEFLTYFQNEAQLEKSRLLSDRFSAERPKGSFSTLEIQRTEQGDSAMYLCASGRGRTNEKLFFGSGTQLSVL.

Written as DNA, the CDR3 is TGTGCCAGCAGCCGGCAGGGCAATGAAAAACTGTTTTTT. Amino acid sequence: CASSRQGNEKLFF. The chain recombines TRBV14 with TRBJ1-4, with D possibly being TRBD1 (5 bases). Germline V gene sequence: CDR1 SGHDN, CDR2 FVKESK. V dropped 4 bases and J dropped 5 bases, with 8 bases sitting between them. The CDR3 totals 13 residues.

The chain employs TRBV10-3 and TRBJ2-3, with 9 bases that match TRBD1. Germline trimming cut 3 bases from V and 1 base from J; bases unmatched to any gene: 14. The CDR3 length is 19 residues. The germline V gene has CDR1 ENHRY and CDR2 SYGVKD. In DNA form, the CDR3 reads TGTGCCATCAGTGATTGGGGACAGGGAGCCCGGTTGCGCACAGATACGCAGTATTTT. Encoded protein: CAISDWGQGARLRTDTQYF.

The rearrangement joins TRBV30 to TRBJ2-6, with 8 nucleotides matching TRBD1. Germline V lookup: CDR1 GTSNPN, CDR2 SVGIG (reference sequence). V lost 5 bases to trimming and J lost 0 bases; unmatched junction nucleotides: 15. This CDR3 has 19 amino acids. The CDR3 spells CAWDRGSPRLSSGANVLTF. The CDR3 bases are TGTGCCTGGGACAGGGGCTCCCCAAGGTTAAGCTCTGGGGCCAACGTCCTGACTTTC.

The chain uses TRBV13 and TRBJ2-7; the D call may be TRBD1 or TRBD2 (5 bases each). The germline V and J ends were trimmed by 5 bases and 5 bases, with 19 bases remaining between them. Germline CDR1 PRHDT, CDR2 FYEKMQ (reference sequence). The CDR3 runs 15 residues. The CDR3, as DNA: TGTGCCAGCAGCCCATTGGGGACCATTTGGGACGAGCAGTACTTC. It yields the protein CASSPLGTIWDEQYF.

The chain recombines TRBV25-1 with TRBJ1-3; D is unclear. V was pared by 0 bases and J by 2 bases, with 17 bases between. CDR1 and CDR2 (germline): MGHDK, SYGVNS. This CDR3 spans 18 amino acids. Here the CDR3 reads CASSEYGLEGGPGNTIYF. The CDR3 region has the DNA TGTGCCAGCAGTGAATATGGGCTCGAGGGAGGTCCTGGAAACACCATATATTTT.

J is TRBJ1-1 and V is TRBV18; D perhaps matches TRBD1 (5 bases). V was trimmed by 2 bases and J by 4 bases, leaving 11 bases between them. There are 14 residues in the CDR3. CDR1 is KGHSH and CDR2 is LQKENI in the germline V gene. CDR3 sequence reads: CASSPTAGSTEAFF. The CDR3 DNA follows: TGTGCCAGCTCACCAACGGCAGGGAGCACTGAAGCTTTCTTT.

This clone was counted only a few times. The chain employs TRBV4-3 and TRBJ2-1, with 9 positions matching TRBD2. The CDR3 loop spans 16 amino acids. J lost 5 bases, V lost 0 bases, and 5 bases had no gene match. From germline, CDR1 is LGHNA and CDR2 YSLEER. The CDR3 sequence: CASSQDSPSGNNEQFF. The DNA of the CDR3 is TGCGCCAGCAGCCAAGATTCCCCTAGCGGGAACAATGAGCAGTTCTTC.

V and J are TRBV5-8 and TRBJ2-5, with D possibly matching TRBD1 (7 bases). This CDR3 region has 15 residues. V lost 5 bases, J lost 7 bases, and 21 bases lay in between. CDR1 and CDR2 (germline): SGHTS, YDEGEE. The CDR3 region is CASRSGQPGGRTQYF. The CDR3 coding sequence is TGTGCCAGCAGATCGGGACAGCCCGGGGGTAGGACCCAGTACTTC.